What follows are 25 T cell receptor beta chains derived from one specimen sequenced in a study of beta chain features in type 1 diabetes. The study's findings and limits: Type 1 diabetes patients showed a moderate but significant shortening of TCRB CDR3s in all four CD4+ subsets.

The sequenced template was cDNA made from the entire isolated RNA. Method: immunoSEQ multiplex PCR; TCRdb's copy keeps in-frame clones and lacks some. The table has about 270,000 clones, roughly 13% seen once. These TCRs' antigens remain unknown. Sequencing was carried out using naive CD4+ T cells from blood. The receptors originated from a man younger than 40 with type 1 diabetes.

The genes are TRBV11-2 and TRBJ2-4; 7 nucleotides align to TRBD1. After removal of 8 bases from V and 0 bases from J, the junction contained 4 bases not matched to a gene. This CDR3 has 14 residues. Germline V gene sequence: CDR1 SGHAT, CDR2 FQNNGV. The CDR3 sequence: CASGQERAKNIQYF. The CDR3 region has the DNA TGTGCCAGCGGACAGGAGCGAGCCAAAAACATTCAGTACTTC. Supplemented by reference TRBV11-2 and TRBJ2-4, the full variable domain reads EAGVAQSPRYKIIEKRQSVAFWCNPISGHATLYWYQQILGQGPKLLIQFQNNGVVDDSQLPKDRFSAERLKGVDSTLKIQPAKLEDSAVYLCASGQERAKNIQYFGAGTRLSVL.

This clone was counted a few times. The chain employs TRBV7-2 and TRBJ1-5, with a tentative D call TRBD1 (5 bases). Germline loops: CDR1 SGHTA, CDR2 FQGNSA. The CDR3 covers 15 residues. Trimming pared 6 bases from V and 2 bases from J, leaving 14 bases between. The CDR3, as DNA: TGTGCCAGCAGTCAGGGTCTGTGGGGCAATCAGCCCCAGCATTTT. It yields the protein CASSQGLWGNQPQHF.

This clone was seen more than once but under ten times. V is TRBV19 and J is TRBJ1-5; 9 bases map to TRBD1. The CDR3 is 14 amino acids. The junction had 10 bases not matched to a gene; V was cut back by 5 bases and J by 11 bases. The germline CDR1 and CDR2 sequences are LNHDA and SQIVND (reference sequence). The chain's CDR3 is CASSQGQGLEAQHF. The CDR3 nucleotides read TGTGCCAGTAGTCAAGGACAGGGGCTCGAAGCCCAGCATTTT.

The gene calls are TRBV19 and TRBJ2-7; 8 bases agree with TRBD2. CDR3 length: 15 residues. Germline CDR1 reads LNHDA; CDR2 reads SQIVND (reference sequence). V lost 3 bases to trimming and J lost 6 bases; unmatched junction nucleotides: 10. The CDR3 bases are TGTGCCAGTAGTATCGTTACTAGCGGAGTGCGCGAGCAGTACTTC. Translating it yields CASSIVTSGVREQYF.

This clone was found a few times. The rearrangement links TRBV25-1 to TRBJ2-1; weak D call: TRBD1 (5 bases). The germline CDR1 and CDR2 sequences are MGHDK and SYGVNS. This CDR3 spans 16 amino acids. Trimming removed 6 bases at V and 5 bases at J, with 20 bases between. The CDR3 loop reads CASSSFLVTRDNEQFF. The CDR3 nucleotides are TGTGCCAGCAGCAGCTTCCTAGTCACCAGGGACAATGAGCAGTTCTTC. The complete variable domain, with remaining parts taken from reference TRBV25-1 and TRBJ2-1, reads EADIYQTPRYLVIGTGKKITLECSQTMGHDKMYWYQQDPGMELHLIHYSYGVNSTEKGDLSSESTVSRIRTEHFPLTLESARPSHTSQYLCASSSFLVTRDNEQFFGPGTRLTVL.

The V call is TRBV14, the J call TRBJ2-3; unclear D gene. Germline lookup yields CDR1 SGHDN and CDR2 FVKESK. V gave up 1 base and J gave up 7 bases, with 3 bases separating them. The CDR3 length is 11 residues. The chain's CDR3 is CASSQANTQYF. CDR3 sequence (DNA): TGTGCCAGCAGCCAAGCCAATACGCAGTATTTT.

This clone was seen a few times. The CDR3 coding sequence is TGTGCCAGCAGCAGGGGGGGTGCCGGGAACGAGCAGTACTTC. It specifies CASSRGGAGNEQYF. The chain has TRBV7-2 and TRBJ2-7, with D perhaps TRBD2 (7 bases). Looked up from germline, CDR1 is SGHTA and CDR2 is FQGNSA. The CDR3 has 14 residues. The V gene lost 5 bases and the J gene lost 5 bases, with 16 bases spanning the gap.

The genes are TRBV6-5 and TRBJ1-5; D is unresolved. Per the germline V gene, CDR1 is MNHEY and CDR2 is SVGAGI. This CDR3 spans 13 amino acids. V was trimmed by 2 bases and J by 3 bases, leaving 5 bases between them. The DNA of the CDR3 is TGTGCCAGCAGTTACGCCTACAATCAGCCCCAGCATTTT. It yields the protein CASSYAYNQPQHF.

This clone was counted between two and nine times. The rearrangement uses TRBV6-5 and TRBJ2-3; TRBD1 might be the D (6 bases). V was trimmed by 6 bases and J by 4 bases, leaving 14 bases between them. In germline, CDR1 is MNHEY, CDR2 SVGAGI. The CDR3 is made up of 14 amino acids. DNA of the CDR3: TGTGCCAGCAGCTTTACCCGGACAGCAGATACGCAGTATTTT. Translation gives CASSFTRTADTQYF.

J is TRBJ2-2 and V is TRBV18, with D unresolved. The length of the CDR3 is 19 residues. Germline V CDR1 and CDR2: KGHSH, LQKENI. The V gene lost 2 bases and the J gene lost 0 bases, with 19 bases spanning the gap. The CDR3 DNA follows: TGTGCCAGCTCACCAGATTCAACCGCCCCGGTCGCGAACACCGGGGAGCTGTTTTTT. Encoded protein: CASSPDSTAPVANTGELFF.

This clone turned up a few times. This sequence joins TRBV19 and TRBJ2-2; 10 nucleotides match TRBD1. This CDR3 has 16 amino acids. The germline V gene has CDR1 LNHDA and CDR2 SQIVND (reference sequence). V lost 3 bases to trimming and J lost 6 bases; unmatched junction nucleotides: 7. CDR3 in DNA: TGTGCCAGTAGTATCCTCGGGACAGGGGATGCCGGGGAGCTGTTTTTT. It specifies CASSILGTGDAGELFF.

This sequence joins TRBV28 and TRBJ1-5, with D tentatively TRBD1 (6 bases). Looked up from germline, CDR1 is MDHEN and CDR2 is SYDVKM. The ends were cut back, 1 base at V and 2 bases at J, with 15 bases in the middle. There are 17 residues in the CDR3. CDR3 residues: CASSLFGYRDRNQPQHF. DNA for the CDR3: TGTGCCAGCAGTTTATTTGGGTACAGGGATCGCAATCAGCCCCAGCATTTT.

The rearrangement uses TRBV18 and TRBJ2-7, with 8 bases matching TRBD1. With 0 bases clipped from V and 5 bases from J, the junction kept 6 bases outside the gene matches. The CDR3 loop spans 15 amino acids. The V gene's germline CDR1 is KGHSH and CDR2 LQKENI. The CDR3 DNA reads TGTGCCAGCTCACCACCGGGCAGGGGGCACCACGAGCAGTACTTC. Protein sequence: CASSPPGRGHHEQYF.

The sample holds a few counts of this clone. The chain recombines TRBV28 with TRBJ2-7; 7 nucleotides match TRBD1. Per germline, CDR1 MDHEN and CDR2 SYDVKM. The CDR3 loop spans 14 amino acids. Losses at the gene ends were 10 bases for V and 3 bases for J; bases not matched to a gene: 12. This CDR3 is CATGTRQGRYEQYF. In DNA form, the CDR3 reads TGTGCCACCGGTACACGACAGGGTCGCTACGAGCAGTACTTC.

This clone was recorded a few times. This chain links TRBV30 with TRBJ2-7, with a possible D match to TRBD2 (6 bases). From germline, CDR1 is GTSNPN and CDR2 SVGIG (reference sequence). The CDR3 contains 11 residues. V lost 7 bases and J lost 2, with 9 bases in between. The CDR3 DNA sequence: TGTGCCTCTCGGAGGGCCTACGAGCAGTACTTC. The encoded protein is CASRRAYEQYF.

The J gene is TRBJ2-5, the V gene TRBV28; TRBD2 aligns across 10 bases. CDR3 length equals 15 residues. V dropped 4 bases and J dropped 3; count of bases not matched to a gene: 5. Germline V gene sequence: CDR1 MDHEN, CDR2 SYDVKM. The CDR3 loop is CASSSNGLAEETQYF. The CDR3 DNA sequence: TGTGCCAGCAGTTCCAACGGACTAGCGGAAGAGACCCAGTACTTC.

The chain recombines TRBV28 with TRBJ2-2; 7 bases agree with TRBD2. This CDR3 spans 16 amino acids. Germline CDR1 reads MDHEN; CDR2 reads SYDVKM. Trimming cost V 6 bases and J 1 base; bases outside gene matches: 8. CDR3: CASSPSTSWNTGELFF. DNA of the CDR3: TGTGCCAGCAGCCCTTCGACTAGCTGGAACACCGGGGAGCTGTTTTTT.

This clone showed up just a few times. The V call is TRBV30, the J call TRBJ2-7, with D unclear. V lost 5 bases and J lost 0, with 8 bases in between. The CDR3 runs 12 residues. Germline loops: CDR1 GTSNPN, CDR2 SVGIG (reference sequence). The CDR3 region has the DNA TGTGCCTGGGACACCAGCTCCTACGAGCAGTACTTC. Translated, it gives CAWDTSSYEQYF.

The chain links TRBV28 to TRBJ2-3; D possibly corresponds to TRBD2 (5 bases). V was clipped by 7 bases and J by 1 base, with 15 bases between them. The germline CDR1 and CDR2 sequences are MDHEN and SYDVKM. The CDR3 runs to 15 residues. The CDR3 bases are TGTGCCAGCACCCCGGCCGGGATCGGCACAGATACGCAGTATTTT. This sequence encodes CASTPAGIGTDTQYF.

The rearrangement uses TRBV9 and TRBJ2-1, with 9 nucleotides matching TRBD2. The CDR3 consists of 15 residues. Germline loops: CDR1 SGDLS, CDR2 YYNGEE. The V segment lost 3 bases and the J segment 6 bases; nucleotides outside the gene matches: 7. CDR3 loop: CASSAPGTSSNEQFF. CDR3 bases: TGTGCCAGCAGCGCGCCCGGGACTAGCTCCAATGAGCAGTTCTTC.

This clone appeared a few times. The chain couples TRBV28 to TRBJ2-5; 15 bases line up with TRBD2. CDR3 length: 16 residues. Per germline, CDR1 MDHEN and CDR2 SYDVKM. V lost 4 bases to trimming and J lost 5 bases; unmatched junction nucleotides: 5. In DNA, the CDR3 is TGTGCCAGCAGTTCGCTTGGGACTAGCGGGAGGGAGACCCAGTACTTC. Its translation is CASSSLGTSGRETQYF.

This clone was picked up a small number of times. This sequence joins TRBV2 and TRBJ2-7; 14 bases line up with TRBD2. Germline values: CDR1 SNHLY, CDR2 FYNNEI. The CDR3 length is 15 residues. The junction had 9 bases not matched to a gene; V was cut back by 7 bases and J by 7 bases. The CDR3 spells CASKTPGLAGVEQYF. CDR3 bases: TGTGCCAGCAAAACACCGGGACTAGCGGGAGTTGAGCAGTACTTC.

The chain recombines TRBV5-1 with TRBJ2-3; TRBD2 matches at 10 bases. V shed 3 bases and J 3 bases; nucleotides not matched to a gene: 7. The CDR3 is made up of 16 amino acids. CDR1 SGHRS and CDR2 YFSETQ come from the germline V gene. The CDR3 loop reads CASSSGGLAATDTQYF. CDR3 coding DNA: TGCGCCAGCAGCTCCGGAGGACTAGCGGCAACAGATACGCAGTATTTT.

The rearrangement joins TRBV9 to TRBJ2-7; D gene unclear. This CDR3 contains 15 residues. Germline V gives CDR1 SGDLS, CDR2 YYNGEE. Trimming took off 0 bases at V and 0 bases at J, with 10 bases between the two ends. The CDR3 here is CASSVGSLSSYEQYF. In DNA, the CDR3 is TGTGCCAGCAGCGTAGGTAGCCTTAGCTCCTACGAGCAGTACTTC.

The chain carries TRBV18 and TRBJ2-5; D uncertain. The CDR3 sequence is 14 residues long. The ends were cut back, 0 bases at V and 1 base at J, with 6 bases in the middle. Germline-derived CDR1 and CDR2 are KGHSH and LQKENI. The CDR3 nucleotides read TGTGCCAGCTCACCACCGGCAGTCCAAGAGACCCAGTACTTC. It translates to CASSPPAVQETQYF.